Listed here are 14 T cell receptor beta chains from one sample, sequenced in a study of T-cell reconstitution after alpha-beta-depleted transplantation in children. Preparation of the TCRbeta library involved a method that used unique molecular identifiers. TCRdb analysed the PCR reads with MiXCR anew, one entry per CDR3 protein. This table holds around 680,000 distinct CDR3 sequences, roughly 15% found once. Sequences were derived from PBMCs from the stem cell graft donor, sampled from the stem cell graft. Receptors were obtained from a human donor who donated a stem cell graft to a child with acute myeloid leukemia.

This clonotype was counted a single time. This chain connects TRBV2 to TRBJ1-5; 7 bases align to TRBD1. The CDR3 runs to 15 residues. V lost 8 bases, J lost 0 bases, and 7 bases stayed unmatched. CDR1 is SNHLY, CDR2 FYNNEI, per germline. The chain's CDR3 is CASGWTGNSNQPQHF. The CDR3 DNA follows: TGTGCCAGCGGTTGGACAGGCAATAGCAATCAGCCCCAGCATTTT.

This clonotype was seen more than once but under ten times. The chain recombines TRBV6-2 or TRBV6-3 with TRBJ2-7, with D possibly being TRBD1 (7 bases). The germline V gene encodes CDR1 MNHEY and CDR2 SVGEGT. The ends were cut back, 7 bases at V and 2 bases at J, with 21 bases in the middle. The CDR3 runs 16 residues. The CDR3 region has the DNA TGTGCCAGCACCCCAGGGTCAGGGGGGCGCCCCTACGAGCAGTACTTC. This sequence encodes CASTPGSGGRPYEQYF.

There are many counts of this clonotype. This sequence joins TRBV20-1 and TRBJ2-3, with TRBD2 identical over 8 bases. The CDR3 spans 14 residues. V lost 3 bases to trimming and J lost 5 bases; unmatched junction nucleotides: 7. Germline-derived CDR1 and CDR2 are DFQATT and SNEGSKA (reference sequence). CDR3 sequence reads: CSASTGTRKDTQYF. Here the CDR3 DNA reads TGCAGTGCTAGTACCGGGACTAGGAAAGATACGCAGTATTTT.

V is TRBV5-1 and J is TRBJ2-2, with D perhaps being TRBD1 or TRBD2 (7 bases each). The CDR3 has 15 amino acids. Germline-derived CDR1 and CDR2 are SGHRS and YFSETQ. Deletions cut 9 bases from V and 1 base from J, with 16 bases between. CDR3 bases: TGCGCCACCGGACTAGGGACAGTGAACACCGGGGAGCTGTTTTTT. Amino acid sequence: CATGLGTVNTGELFF. The full variable domain, in which reference TRBV5-1 and TRBJ2-2 provide the parts outside the CDR3, is KAGVTQTPRYLIKTRGQQVTLSCSPISGHRSVSWYQQTPGQGLQFLFEYFSETQRNKGNFPGRFSGRQFSNSRSEMNVSTLELGDSALYLCATGLGTVNTGELFFGEGSRLTVL.

This clonotype was counted only a few times. The chain recombines TRBV11-3 with TRBJ2-1, with 8 bases lining up with TRBD2. Germline lookup yields CDR1 SGHNT and CDR2 YENEEA. The V and J ends lost 0 bases and 8 bases, in that order; junction bases with no gene match: 6. This CDR3 is 15 amino acids long. CDR3 bases: TGTGCCAGCAGCTTAGAAGGGCTAGCGGGTGATGAGCAGTTCTTC. The encoded protein is CASSLEGLAGDEQFF.

This clonotype was recorded at least ten times. V usage is TRBV20-1 and J usage is TRBJ1-2; D remains ambiguous. This CDR3 spans 13 amino acids. Germline CDR1 DFQATT, CDR2 SNEGSKA (reference sequence). Trimming removed 0 bases from V and 3 bases from J, with 8 bases in between. Written as DNA, the CDR3 is TGCAGTGCTAGAGATCAGACCTACTATGGCTACACCTTC. Translating gives CSARDQTYYGYTF.

The sample holds many counts of this clonotype. The CDR3 loop reads CASSPTPNSNQPQHF. The DNA of the CDR3 is TGTGCCAGCAGCCCCACACCGAATAGCAATCAGCCCCAGCATTTT. The chain employs TRBV7-2 and TRBJ1-5; unclear D gene. CDR1 and CDR2 (germline): SGHTA, FQGNSA. V lost 5 bases, J lost 0 bases, and 11 bases lay in between. The CDR3 covers 15 residues.

This clonotype was observed many times. The J gene is TRBJ2-2, the V gene TRBV5-1; 8 bases align to TRBD1. Germline values: CDR1 SGHRS, CDR2 YFSETQ. This CDR3 comprises 15 residues. The V and J ends lost 3 bases and 1 base, in that order; junction bases with no gene match: 2. The CDR3 nucleotides are TGCGCCAGCAGCTCCGGACAGGGGAACACCGGGGAGCTGTTTTTT. This encodes CASSSGQGNTGELFF.

The V call is TRBV12-3 or TRBV12-4, the J call TRBJ2-7; either TRBD1 or TRBD2 may supply D (5 bases each). The ends were cut back, 6 bases at V and 2 bases at J, with 14 bases in the middle. This CDR3 region has 14 residues. The CDR3 bases are TGTGCCAGCAGCTACGCCCGGGGCCCCTACGAGCAGTACTTC. It yields the protein CASSYARGPYEQYF.

The table lists this clonotype with many counts. This chain connects TRBV20-1 to TRBJ2-7, with D perhaps given as TRBD1 or TRBD2 (6 bases each). Trimming cost V 0 bases and J 6 bases, with 12 bases left between them. The CDR3 contains 13 residues. Germline V gives CDR1 DFQATT, CDR2 SNEGSKA (reference sequence). In nucleotides, the CDR3 is TGCAGTGCTAGAGATATGAGGGGGGTCGAGCAGTACGTC. This gives the protein CSARDMRGVEQYV.

This clonotype was observed a handful of times. V is TRBV5-1 and J is TRBJ2-2; the D is unclear. CDR3 size: 16 residues. Germline CDR1 SGHRS, CDR2 YFSETQ. Trimming took 5 bases from V and 0 from J, leaving 14 bases between them. CDR3: CASSYFTQANTGELFF. Written as DNA, the CDR3 is TGCGCCAGCAGTTACTTCACCCAGGCGAACACCGGGGAGCTGTTTTTT. Combining the CDR3 with reference TRBV5-1 and TRBJ2-2 gives the whole variable domain KAGVTQTPRYLIKTRGQQVTLSCSPISGHRSVSWYQQTPGQGLQFLFEYFSETQRNKGNFPGRFSGRQFSNSRSEMNVSTLELGDSALYLCASSYFTQANTGELFFGEGSRLTVL.

The chain carries TRBV7-9 and TRBJ1-4; D unclear. The V gene lost 2 bases and the J gene lost 6 bases, with 7 bases spanning the gap. Germline CDR1 and CDR2: SEHNR and FQNEAQ (reference sequence). The CDR3 is 13 amino acids. DNA of the CDR3: TGTGCCAGCAGCTTAAGCGGGTATGAAAAACTGTTTTTT. Protein: CASSLSGYEKLFF. Complete variable domain (other parts from reference TRBV7-9 and TRBJ1-4): DTGVSQNPRHKITKRGQNVTFRCDPISEHNRLYWYRQTLGQGPEFLTYFQNEAQLEKSRLLSDRFSAERPKGSFSTLEIQRTEQGDSAMYLCASSLSGYEKLFFGSGTQLSVL.

This clonotype occurred many times. The V gene is TRBV20-1, the J gene TRBJ1-5, with no clear D. The CDR3 is 13 amino acids. The germline CDR1 and CDR2 sequences are DFQATT and SNEGSKA (reference sequence). The V gene lost 3 bases and the J gene lost 1 base, with 7 bases spanning the gap. The CDR3 spells CSASVGSNQPQHF. The CDR3 coding sequence is TGCAGTGCTAGTGTGGGGAGCAATCAGCCCCAGCATTTT.

This clonotype was seen a few times. The V call is TRBV12-3 or TRBV12-4, the J call TRBJ1-1, with D unresolved. V gave up 5 bases and J gave up 0 bases, with 16 bases separating them. There are 16 residues in the CDR3. CDR3 loop: CASSLSRALMNTEAFF. Here the CDR3 DNA reads TGTGCCAGCAGTCTTAGCCGGGCTCTGATGAACACTGAAGCTTTCTTT.